The next 6 T cell receptor beta chains were all read from a single sample in a study of OX40 agonist ivuxolimab in advanced cancers. Sequencing used immunoSEQ multiplex PCR; TCRdb keeps in-frame clones, though not all of them. The table records some 15,000 clones, over 70% of them present only once. The source material was CD4+ or CD8+ T cells sorted from blood, sampled in a trial of the OX40 agonist ivuxolimab. The receptors derive from an adult with an advanced solid tumor such as melanoma, head and neck, liver or kidney cancer.

The chain joins TRBV5-4 to TRBJ2-5, with no clear D. The CDR3 covers 11 residues. V was trimmed by 2 bases and J by 5 bases, leaving 4 bases between them. Germline V gene data show CDR1 as SGHNT and CDR2 as YYREEE (reference sequence). The CDR3, as DNA: TGTGCCAGCAGCTTTGGGGAGACCCAGTACTTC. Translation: CASSFGETQYF.

This chain connects TRBV10-3 to TRBJ1-1; no clear D. The CDR3 is made up of 12 amino acids. Trimming left V 4 bases short and J 3 bases short, with 6 bases between. Germline V CDR1 and CDR2: ENHRY, SYGVKD. The chain's CDR3 is CAISAPYTEAFF. The CDR3 nucleotides read TGTGCCATCAGTGCCCCATACACTGAAGCTTTCTTT.

This chain connects TRBV27 to TRBJ1-5; D might be TRBD1 (6 bases). Trimming removed 6 bases at V and 1 base at J, with 7 bases between. The CDR3 runs 13 residues. The germline CDR1 and CDR2 sequences are MNHEY and SMNVEV (reference sequence). The chain's CDR3 is CASRQGSNQPQHF. CDR3 DNA: TGTGCCAGCAGACAGGGAAGCAATCAGCCCCAGCATTTT.

The chain couples TRBV9 to TRBJ1-1, with D perhaps TRBD1 (6 bases). This CDR3 is 14 amino acids long. Germline loops: CDR1 SGDLS, CDR2 YYNGEE. V shed 3 bases and J shed 0 bases, with 9 bases lying between them. This chain's CDR3 is CASSETGMNTEAFF. The CDR3, as DNA: TGTGCCAGCAGCGAGACAGGCATGAACACTGAAGCTTTCTTT.

The chain employs TRBV6-5 and TRBJ2-3; no firm D call. Deletions cut 6 bases from V and 0 bases from J, with 7 bases between. CDR1 and CDR2 from the germline V gene are MNHEY and SVGAGI. The CDR3 has 13 residues. Here the CDR3 reads CASRVKSTDTQYF. The CDR3, as DNA: TGTGCCAGCAGGGTCAAAAGCACAGATACGCAGTATTTT.

This chain links TRBV5-8 with TRBJ2-7; 7 bases are shared with TRBD1. The trim removed 4 bases at V and 7 bases at J, leaving 14 bases unmatched. CDR1 and CDR2 (germline): SGHTS, YDEGEE. The CDR3 extends over 15 amino acids. CDR3: CASSLLQGIMTEQYF. DNA of the CDR3: TGTGCCAGCAGCCTACTACAGGGGATCATGACGGAGCAGTACTTC.